This is a list of T cell receptor beta chains from one sample in a study of regulatory T cells in long-lasting Graves disease. MiXCR was run by TCRdb on the multiplex PCR reads, yielding one entry per CDR3 protein. The table records hundreds of thousands of distinct CDR3 sequences, 16% of them present only once. The same sample was also studied in work on T cells in Graves' hyperthyroidism and ophthalmopathy.

Source: peripheral blood mononuclear cells (PBMCs), taken at new diagnosis, from a patient treated with antithyroid drugs. These receptors all come from a woman in her twenties or thirties with Graves disease. CDR3s include the opening cysteine and the closing phenylalanine or tryptophan. Fields, in order: V gene, CDR3 protein.

TRBV28 CASTASLAEGSYEQYF
TRBV20-1 CSAPREASGPYEQYFGPGTRTFF
TRBV9 CASNGKDDEQYF
TRBV3-1 CASSFSRDGYTF
TRBV19 CANSTELFDRLSNYGYTF
TRBV7-2 CASSAPGLAGGEQYF
TRBV2 CASSPGLFAEQYF
TRBV7-2 CASSPRASGYSSYEQYF
TRBV19 CASTQPGKGRLRAPLHF
TRBV2 CASSPDRLNYGYTF
TRBV2 CATGQVGSQETQYF
TRBV5-6 CASSLPASVHTDTQYF
TRBV15 CATSRDWQPQHF
TRBV5-1 CASSLGHAASTDTQYF
TRBV19 CASSIGQGASGANVLTF
TRBV6-5 CASSYGGTQANYGYTF
TRBV19 CASSSVQVYGYTF
TRBV7-3 CASSPTRLAGTQYF
TRBV6-1 CASSRRRDSNQPQHF
TRBV7-2 CASSLLGGGVYNEQFF